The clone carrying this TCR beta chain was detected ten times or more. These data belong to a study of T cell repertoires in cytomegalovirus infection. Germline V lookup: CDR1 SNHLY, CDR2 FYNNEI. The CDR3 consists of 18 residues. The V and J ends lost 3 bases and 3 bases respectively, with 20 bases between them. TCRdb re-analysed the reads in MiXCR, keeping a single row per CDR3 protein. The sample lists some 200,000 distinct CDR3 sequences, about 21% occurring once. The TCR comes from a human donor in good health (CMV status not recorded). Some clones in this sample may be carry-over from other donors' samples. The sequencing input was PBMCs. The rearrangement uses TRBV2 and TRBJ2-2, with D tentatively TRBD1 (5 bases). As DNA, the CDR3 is TGTGCCAGCAGTGACTGGCCCCACCGACAGATCGACACCGGGGAGCTGTTTTTT. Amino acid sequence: CASSDWPHRQIDTGELFF.